These T cell receptor beta chains were read from a single sample in a study of blood T cell repertoires in COVID-19. Using immunoSEQ multiplex PCR, the repertoire was profiled, and TCRdb retains in-frame clones only, with some absent. The repertoire holds about 76,000 clones, approximately 85% seen once, with 10% to 11% in the top ten. Sequenced: peripheral blood. All receptors derive from a man aged 55 to 69 with COVID-19, enrolled during active disease. The CDR3 runs from the conserved cysteine through the conserved F or W. The D gene is left open where the match is weak. Clone size is not always given. Where it is, it says once, few, many or a class for expanded clones.

size: .
J: TRBJ2-7
V: TRBV2
D: TRBD1
CDR3: CASSEAPLQGPIF
DNA: TGTGCCAGCAGTGAAGCCCCCTTACAGGGGCCCATCTTC

size: .
J: TRBJ2-3
V: TRBV7-2
D: TRBD2
CDR3: CASSLGGTSYTDTQYF
DNA: TGTGCCAGCAGCTTAGGCGGGACTAGCTACACAGATACGCAGTATTTT

size: few
J: TRBJ2-7
V: TRBV7-3
D: TRBD1
CDR3: CASSSRQGPYEQYF
DNA: TGTGCCAGCAGCTCTAGACAGGGCCCCTACGAGCAGTACTTC

size: .
J: TRBJ2-7
V: TRBV2
D: TRBD1
CDR3: CASKDRGPGEQYF
DNA: TGTGCCAGCAAGGACAGGGGGCCGGGCGAGCAGTACTTC

size: .
J: TRBJ2-5
V: TRBV12-3/TRBV12-4
D: .
CDR3: CASSARETQYF
DNA: TGTGCCAGCAGCGCTCGGGAGACCCAGTACTTC

size: .
J: TRBJ1-5
V: TRBV6-5
D: .
CDR3: CASRRDNLINQPQHF
DNA: TGTGCCAGCAGACGGGACAACCTGATCAATCAGCCCCAGCATTTT

size: .
J: TRBJ2-3
V: TRBV7-3
D: TRBD2
CDR3: CASSFGLAGGSDTQYF
DNA: TGTGCCAGCAGCTTCGGACTAGCGGGAGGTTCAGATACGCAGTATTTT

size: .
J: TRBJ2-3
V: TRBV30
D: TRBD2
CDR3: CAWSVGLADTDTQYF
DNA: TGTGCCTGGAGTGTAGGGCTAGCGGACACAGATACGCAGTATTTT

size: once
J: TRBJ1-2
V: TRBV30
D: TRBD1
CDR3: CAWSTTGGGGYTF
DNA: TGTGCCTGGAGTACCACAGGGGGAGGCGGCTACACCTTC

size: .
J: TRBJ1-2
V: TRBV5-4
D: TRBD1
CDR3: CASSSREGQGGGYTF
DNA: TGTGCCAGCAGCTCTAGGGAGGGACAGGGTGGTGGCTACACCTTC

size: once
J: TRBJ2-2
V: TRBV7-2
D: .
CDR3: CASSRRLAGDFRDTGELFF
DNA: TGTGCCAGCAGCCGGCGTCTTGCAGGGGATTTTCGGGACACCGGGGAGCTGTTTTTT

size: .
J: TRBJ2-1
V: TRBV23-1
D: TRBD1
CDR3: CASSHRGQGHEQFF
DNA: TGCGCCAGCAGTCACCGGGGACAGGGTCATGAGCAGTTCTTC

size: .
J: TRBJ2-5
V: TRBV11-3
D: .
CDR3: CASSLRVGETQYF
DNA: TGTGCCAGCAGCCTCAGGGTTGGGGAGACCCAGTACTTC

size: medium-sized
J: TRBJ1-2
V: TRBV29-1
D: .
CDR3: CSALGQTNYGYTF
DNA: TGCAGCGCTTTGGGGCAGACTAACTATGGCTACACCTTC

size: .
J: TRBJ1-2
V: TRBV6-1
D: .
CDR3: CASSEAGGGLGYGYTF
DNA: TGTGCCAGCAGTGAAGCAGGGGGGGGGCTCGGCTATGGCTACACCTTC

size: .
J: TRBJ1-2
V: TRBV7-3
D: .
CDR3: CASSLLQANYGYTF
DNA: TGTGCCAGCAGCTTATTACAGGCTAACTATGGCTACACCTTC

size: .
J: TRBJ2-1
V: TRBV21-1
D: .
CDR3: CASSITGTGNYNEQFF
DNA: TGTGCCAGCAGCATTACCGGGACAGGGAATTACAATGAGCAGTTCTTC

size: .
J: TRBJ2-3
V: TRBV11-2
D: .
CDR3: CASSLERDFTDTQYF
DNA: TGTGCCAGCAGCTTAGAACGGGACTTCACAGATACGCAGTATTTT

size: .
J: TRBJ1-6
V: TRBV27
D: TRBD1
CDR3: CASSPQGTQSPLHF
DNA: TGTGCCAGCAGTCCACAGGGGACCCAATCACCCCTCCACTTT

size: .
J: TRBJ2-3
V: TRBV19
D: TRBD1
CDR3: CASTTRRTGVTDTQYF
DNA: TGTGCCAGTACCACTAGAAGGACAGGGGTCACAGATACGCAGTATTTT

size: .
J: TRBJ2-3
V: TRBV10-3
D: .
CDR3: CAISQGRGNTDTQYF
DNA: TGTGCCATCAGCCAGGGGAGGGGGAATACAGATACGCAGTATTTT

size: few
J: TRBJ2-5
V: TRBV5-1
D: .
CDR3: CASSLAPGQETQYF
DNA: TGCGCCAGCAGCTTGGCTCCGGGGCAAGAGACCCAGTACTTC

size: .
J: TRBJ1-1
V: TRBV29-1
D: .
CDR3: CSVERREQGAFF
DNA: TGCAGCGTTGAAAGGCGGGAACAAGGAGCTTTCTTT

size: .
J: TRBJ2-7
V: TRBV5-6
D: .
CDR3: CASSLEWAPTHLGYEQYF
DNA: TGTGCCAGCAGCTTGGAGTGGGCACCTACCCATCTGGGCTACGAGCAGTACTTC

size: once
J: TRBJ1-5
V: TRBV3-1/TRBV3-2
D: TRBD1
CDR3: CASSQDFGTGGNQPQHF
DNA: TGTGCCAGCAGCCAAGATTTCGGGACAGGGGGCAATCAGCCCCAGCATTTT

size: .
J: TRBJ1-1
V: TRBV7-9
D: .
CDR3: CASSFSGGNTEAFF
DNA: TGTGCCAGCAGCTTCTCCGGCGGCAACACTGAAGCTTTCTTT

size: .
J: TRBJ2-1
V: TRBV14
D: .
CDR3: CASSQDLTRHEQFF
DNA: TGTGCCAGCAGCCAAGATCTTACGCGCCATGAGCAGTTCTTC